One sample yielded the 3 T cell receptor beta chains listed below, sequenced in a study of cytomegalovirus exposure and HLA in healthy donors. The study ran its PCR with 60 Vbeta and 13 Jbeta primers. The assay was immunoSEQ multiplex PCR, and TCRdb's table has in-frame clones only and misses some. The table lists 150,000 to 200,000 clones, 70% to 80% of them singletons, with around 1.5% in the top ten. The source material was PBMCs. These receptors came from a woman aged 45-59 years in good health and CMV-seronegative.

The chain couples TRBV28 to TRBJ2-7; 9 nucleotides align to TRBD2. This CDR3 contains 16 residues. Germline CDR1 and CDR2: MDHEN and SYDVKM. Unmatched junction bases numbered 10, after V lost 2 bases and J lost 5 bases. CDR3 sequence (DNA): TGTGCCAGCAGTTTACGGGCGGGAGGGCTGTATCACGAGCAGTACTTC. The encoded protein is CASSLRAGGLYHEQYF.

The chain has TRBV7-2 and TRBJ1-1; perhaps TRBD1 as D (6 bases). The V gene lost 7 bases and the J gene lost 6 bases, with 15 bases spanning the gap. The CDR3 spans 13 residues. CDR1 SGHTA and CDR2 FQGNSA come from the germline V gene. Written as DNA, the CDR3 is TGTGCCAGCACCTTTCAGCGGGGGCCTGAAGCTTTCTTT. Its protein is CASTFQRGPEAFF.

The chain employs TRBV28 and TRBJ2-2; tentative D call: TRBD2 (6 bases). The CDR3 is made up of 13 amino acids. CDR1 is MDHEN and CDR2 is SYDVKM in the germline V gene. Trimming removed 6 bases at V and 11 bases at J, with 16 bases between. The CDR3 spells CASRKLGGLELFF. DNA of the CDR3: TGTGCCAGCAGGAAACTGGGGGGTCTTGAGCTGTTTTTT.